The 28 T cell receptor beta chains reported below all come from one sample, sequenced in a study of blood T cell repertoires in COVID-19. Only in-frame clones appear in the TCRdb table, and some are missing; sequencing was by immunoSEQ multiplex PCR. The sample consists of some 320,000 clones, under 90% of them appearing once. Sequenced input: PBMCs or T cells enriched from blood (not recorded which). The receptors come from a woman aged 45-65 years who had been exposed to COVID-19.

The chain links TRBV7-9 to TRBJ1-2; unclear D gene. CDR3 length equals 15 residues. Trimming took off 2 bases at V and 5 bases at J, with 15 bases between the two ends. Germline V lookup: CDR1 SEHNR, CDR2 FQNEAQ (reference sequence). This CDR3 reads CASSLSRGAGYGYTF. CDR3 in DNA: TGTGCCAGCAGCTTATCGCGGGGTGCGGGTTATGGCTACACCTTC.

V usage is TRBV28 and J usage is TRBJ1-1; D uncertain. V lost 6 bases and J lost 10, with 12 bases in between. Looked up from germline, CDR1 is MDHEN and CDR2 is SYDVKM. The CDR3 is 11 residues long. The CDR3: CASRGEPGAFF. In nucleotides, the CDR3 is TGTGCCAGCAGAGGAGAACCGGGAGCTTTCTTT.

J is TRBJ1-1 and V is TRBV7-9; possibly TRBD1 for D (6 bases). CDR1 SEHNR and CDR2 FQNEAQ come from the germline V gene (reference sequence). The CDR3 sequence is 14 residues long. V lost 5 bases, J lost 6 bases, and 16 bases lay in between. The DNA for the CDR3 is TGTGCCAGCAGCCCAATGACAGGTGGGGCTGAAGCTTTCTTT. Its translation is CASSPMTGGAEAFF.

The CDR3 nucleotides read TGTGCCAGCAGCTATGGACAGGGGTTGGACTATGGCTACACCTTC. Its protein product is CASSYGQGLDYGYTF. The chain combines TRBV7-9 with TRBJ1-2, with 9 positions matching TRBD1. Unmatched junction bases numbered 6, after V lost 4 bases and J lost 3 bases. This CDR3 region has 15 residues. CDR1 and CDR2 from the germline V gene are SEHNR and FQNEAQ (reference sequence).

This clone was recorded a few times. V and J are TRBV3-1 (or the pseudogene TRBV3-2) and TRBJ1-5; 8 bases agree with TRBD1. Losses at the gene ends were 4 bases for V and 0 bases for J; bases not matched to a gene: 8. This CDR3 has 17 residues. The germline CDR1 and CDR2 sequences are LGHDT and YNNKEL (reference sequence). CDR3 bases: TGTGCCAGCAGCCGAGGACAGGGCGCTAATAGCAATCAGCCCCAGCATTTT. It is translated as CASSRGQGANSNQPQHF.

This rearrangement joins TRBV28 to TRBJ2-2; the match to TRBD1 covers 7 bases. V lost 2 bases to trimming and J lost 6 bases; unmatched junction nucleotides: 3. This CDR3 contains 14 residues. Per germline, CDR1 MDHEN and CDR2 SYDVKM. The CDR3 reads CASSLRGLAGELFF. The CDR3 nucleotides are TGTGCCAGCAGTTTAAGGGGGCTGGCCGGGGAGCTGTTTTTT.

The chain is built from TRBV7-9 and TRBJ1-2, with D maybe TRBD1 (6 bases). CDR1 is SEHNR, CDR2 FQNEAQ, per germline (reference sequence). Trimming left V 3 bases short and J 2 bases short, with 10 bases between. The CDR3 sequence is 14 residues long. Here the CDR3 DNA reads TGTGCCAGCAGCTTCGGGGGGCAGAACTATGGCTACACCTTC. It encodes CASSFGGQNYGYTF.

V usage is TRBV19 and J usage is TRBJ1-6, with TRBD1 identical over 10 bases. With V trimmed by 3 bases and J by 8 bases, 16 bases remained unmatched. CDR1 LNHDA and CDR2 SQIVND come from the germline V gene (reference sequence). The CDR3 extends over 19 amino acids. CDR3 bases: TGTGCCAGTAGTATTGAGACCGGGACAGGGGACAGACGGCATTCACCCCTCCACTTT. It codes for CASSIETGTGDRRHSPLHF.

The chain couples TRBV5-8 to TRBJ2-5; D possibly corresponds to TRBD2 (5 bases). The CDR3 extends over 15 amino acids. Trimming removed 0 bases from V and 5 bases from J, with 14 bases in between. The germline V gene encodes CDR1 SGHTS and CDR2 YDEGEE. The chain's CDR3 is CASSLALVGPETQYF. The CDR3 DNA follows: TGTGCCAGCAGCTTGGCACTAGTCGGGCCCGAGACCCAGTACTTC.

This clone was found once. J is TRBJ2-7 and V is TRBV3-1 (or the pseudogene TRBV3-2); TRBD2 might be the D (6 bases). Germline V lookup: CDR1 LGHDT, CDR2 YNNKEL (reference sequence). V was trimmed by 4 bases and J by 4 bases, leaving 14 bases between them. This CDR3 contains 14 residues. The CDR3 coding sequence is TGTGCCAGCAGCCCAATGGAGGGTTTGTACGAGCAGTACTTC. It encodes CASSPMEGLYEQYF.

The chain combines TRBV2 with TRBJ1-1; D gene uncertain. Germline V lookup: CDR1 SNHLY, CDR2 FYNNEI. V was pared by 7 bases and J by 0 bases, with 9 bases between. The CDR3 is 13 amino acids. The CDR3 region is CASNGRMNTEAFF. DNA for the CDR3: TGTGCCAGCAACGGCAGGATGAACACTGAAGCTTTCTTT.

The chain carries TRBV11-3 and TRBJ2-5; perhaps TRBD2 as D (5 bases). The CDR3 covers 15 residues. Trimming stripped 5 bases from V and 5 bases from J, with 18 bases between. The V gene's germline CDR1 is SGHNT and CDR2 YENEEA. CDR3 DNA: TGTGCCAGCAGCGAAGGACTGCAAGCCCGGGAGACCCAGTACTTC. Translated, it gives CASSEGLQARETQYF.

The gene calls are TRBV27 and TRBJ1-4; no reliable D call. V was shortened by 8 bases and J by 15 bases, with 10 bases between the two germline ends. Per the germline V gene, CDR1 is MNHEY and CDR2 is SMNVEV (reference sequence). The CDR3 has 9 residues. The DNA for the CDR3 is TGTGCCAGCCAGCAGGAAGTGTTTTTT. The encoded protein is CASQQEVFF. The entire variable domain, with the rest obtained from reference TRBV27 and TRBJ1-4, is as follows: EAQVTQNPRYLITVTGKKLTVTCSQNMNHEYMSWYRQDPGLGLRQIYYSMNVEVTDKGDVPEGYKVSRKEKRNFPLILESPSPNQTSLYFCASQQEVFFGSGTQLSVL.

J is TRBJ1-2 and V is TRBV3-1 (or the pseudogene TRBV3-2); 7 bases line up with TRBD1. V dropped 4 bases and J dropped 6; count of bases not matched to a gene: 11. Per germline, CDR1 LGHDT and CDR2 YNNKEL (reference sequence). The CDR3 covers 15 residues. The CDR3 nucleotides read TGTGCCAGCAGCCGACGATCACAGGGGAGCGATGGCTACACCTTC. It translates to CASSRRSQGSDGYTF.

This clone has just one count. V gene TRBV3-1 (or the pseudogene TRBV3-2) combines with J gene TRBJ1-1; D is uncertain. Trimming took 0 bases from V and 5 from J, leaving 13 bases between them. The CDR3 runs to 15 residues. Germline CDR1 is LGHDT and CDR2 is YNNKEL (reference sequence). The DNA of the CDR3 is TGTGCCAGCAGCCAAGATTCGGGGAGACGTACTGAAGCTTTCTTT. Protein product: CASSQDSGRRTEAFF.

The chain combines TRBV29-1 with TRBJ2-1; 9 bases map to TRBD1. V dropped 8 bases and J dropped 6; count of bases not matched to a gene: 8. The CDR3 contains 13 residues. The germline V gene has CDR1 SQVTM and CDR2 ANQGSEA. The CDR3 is CSLWTGDGNEQFF. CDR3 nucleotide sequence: TGCAGCTTATGGACAGGGGACGGCAATGAGCAGTTCTTC.

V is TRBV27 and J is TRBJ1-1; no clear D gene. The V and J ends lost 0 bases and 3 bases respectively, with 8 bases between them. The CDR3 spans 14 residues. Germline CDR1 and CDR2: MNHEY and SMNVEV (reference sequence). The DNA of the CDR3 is TGTGCCAGCAGTTTATCGGGCAGATACACTGAAGCTTTCTTT. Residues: CASSLSGRYTEAFF.

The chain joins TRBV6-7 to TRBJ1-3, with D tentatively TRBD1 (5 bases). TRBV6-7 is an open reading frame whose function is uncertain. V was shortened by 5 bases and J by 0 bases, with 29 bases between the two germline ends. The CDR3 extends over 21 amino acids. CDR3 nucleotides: TGTGCCAGCAGTCCTATGATTGATCGAGACAGAAATTATAGCTCTGGAAACACCATATATTTT. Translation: CASSPMIDRDRNYSSGNTIYF.

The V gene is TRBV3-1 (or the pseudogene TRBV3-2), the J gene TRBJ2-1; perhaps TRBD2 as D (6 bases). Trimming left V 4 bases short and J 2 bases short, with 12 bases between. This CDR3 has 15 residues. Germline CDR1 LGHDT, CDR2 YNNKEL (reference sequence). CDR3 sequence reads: CASSRRADPYNEQFF. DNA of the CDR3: TGTGCCAGCAGCCGGAGGGCAGACCCCTACAATGAGCAGTTCTTC.

The CDR3 is CASYRSASTDTQYF. CDR3 bases: TGCGCCAGTTACCGGAGCGCAAGCACAGATACGCAGTATTTT. This chain uses TRBV5-1 with TRBJ2-3; the D is unclear. CDR3 length equals 14 residues. Trimming pared 8 bases from V and 0 bases from J, leaving 13 bases between. Germline V gene data show CDR1 as SGHRS and CDR2 as YFSETQ.

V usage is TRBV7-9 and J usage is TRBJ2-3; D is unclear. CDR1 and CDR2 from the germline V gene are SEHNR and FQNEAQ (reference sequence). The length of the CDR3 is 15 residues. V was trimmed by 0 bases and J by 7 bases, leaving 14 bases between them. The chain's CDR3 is CASSLAGRSSNTQYF. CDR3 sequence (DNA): TGTGCCAGCAGCTTAGCAGGCAGGTCTTCAAATACGCAGTATTTT.

DNA of the CDR3: TGCGCCAGCAGCGGCAAACAGGGTTACGAGCAGTACTTC. Translation: CASSGKQGYEQYF. The J gene is TRBJ2-7, the V gene TRBV5-1, with D perhaps matching TRBD1 (6 bases). Trimming removed 4 bases at V and 4 bases at J, with 12 bases between. The germline V gene has CDR1 SGHRS and CDR2 YFSETQ. The CDR3 has 13 amino acids.

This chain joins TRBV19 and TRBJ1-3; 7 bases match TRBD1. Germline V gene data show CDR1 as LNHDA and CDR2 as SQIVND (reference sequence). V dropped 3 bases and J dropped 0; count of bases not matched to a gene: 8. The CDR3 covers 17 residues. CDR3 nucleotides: TGTGCCAGTAGTATTTACTCGGGACAGCCCTCTGGAAACACCATATATTTT. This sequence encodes CASSIYSGQPSGNTIYF. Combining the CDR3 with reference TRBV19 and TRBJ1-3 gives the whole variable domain DGGITQSPKYLFRKEGQNVTLSCEQNLNHDAMYWYRQDPGQGLRLIYYSQIVNDFQKGDIAEGYSVSREKKESFPLTVTSAQKNPTAFYLCASSIYSGQPSGNTIYFGEGSWLTVV.

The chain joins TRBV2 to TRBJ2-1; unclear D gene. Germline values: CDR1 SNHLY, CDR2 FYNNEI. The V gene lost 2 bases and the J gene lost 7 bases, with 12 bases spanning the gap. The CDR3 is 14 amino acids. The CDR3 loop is CASSEPTNPNEQFF. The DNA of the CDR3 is TGTGCCAGCAGTGAACCAACAAACCCTAATGAGCAGTTCTTC.

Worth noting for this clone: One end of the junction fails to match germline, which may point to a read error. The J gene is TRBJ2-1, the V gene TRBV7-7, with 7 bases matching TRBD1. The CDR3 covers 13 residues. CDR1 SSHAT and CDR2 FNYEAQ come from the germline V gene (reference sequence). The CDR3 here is CASSSTGYNEQFF. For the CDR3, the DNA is TGTGCTAGCAGCTCGACAGGGTACAATGAGCAGTTCTTC.

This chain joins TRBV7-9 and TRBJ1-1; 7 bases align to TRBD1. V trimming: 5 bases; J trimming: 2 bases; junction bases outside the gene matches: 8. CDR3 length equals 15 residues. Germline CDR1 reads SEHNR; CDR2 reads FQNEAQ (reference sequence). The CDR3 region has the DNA TGTGCCAGCAGCCGCCCTAACAGGGGAAACACTGAAGCTTTCTTT. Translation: CASSRPNRGNTEAFF.

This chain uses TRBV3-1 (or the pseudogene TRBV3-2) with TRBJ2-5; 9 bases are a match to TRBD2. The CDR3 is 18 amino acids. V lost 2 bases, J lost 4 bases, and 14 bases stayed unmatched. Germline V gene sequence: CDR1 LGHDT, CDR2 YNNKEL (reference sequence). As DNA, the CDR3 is TGTGCCAGCAGCCAAATTCCTGTGGCGGGGGGGAAGAGAGAGACCCAGTACTTC. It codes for CASSQIPVAGGKRETQYF.

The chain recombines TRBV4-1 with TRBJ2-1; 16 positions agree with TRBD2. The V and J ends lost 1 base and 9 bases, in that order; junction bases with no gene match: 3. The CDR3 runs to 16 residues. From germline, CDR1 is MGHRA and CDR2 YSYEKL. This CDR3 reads CASSQVGTSGGGEQFF. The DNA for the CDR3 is TGCGCCAGCAGCCAAGTCGGGACTAGCGGGGGGGGTGAGCAGTTCTTC.